A selection of T cell receptor beta chains follows, all from one sample in a study of T-cell reconstitution after alpha-beta-depleted transplantation in children. TCRdb passed the PCR reads through MiXCR, listing each CDR3 protein once. Here the sample spans 500,000 or so distinct CDR3 sequences, approximately 10% being singletons. The sequencing here drew on PBMCs, mostly from graft donor cells, taken 180 days after TCRalphabeta/CD19-depleted stem cell transplant. The receptors stem from a female patient aged 2-15 years who had a stem cell transplant for aplastic anemia, so the T cells may come from the graft donor. Each CDR3 is given with its conserved first and last residue. D genes are given only for firm matches. Clone size is not always given. Where it is, it says once, few, many or a class for expanded clones.

v_gene	j_gene	d_gene	abundance	CDR3nt	CDR3aa
TRBV20-1	TRBJ2-1	-	-	TGCAGTGCTAGATTCGGGGGCGCGGGCTCCTACAATGAGCAGTTCTTC	CSARFGGAGSYNEQFF
TRBV27	TRBJ2-7	TRBD2	-	TGTGCCAGCAGTCTCATTCCTCCGGGACTAGCGGGGGGGTTGAGGAACGAGCAGTACTTC	CASSLIPPGLAGGLRNEQYF
TRBV28	TRBJ1-6	-	-	TGTGCCACCGCCTCCTATAATTCACCCCTCCACTTT	CATASYNSPLHF
TRBV7-9	TRBJ2-1	TRBD1	-	TGTGCCAGCAGCTCCCGACAGGGTGGACCTTACAATGAGCAGTTCTTC	CASSSRQGGPYNEQFF
TRBV7-2	TRBJ2-1	-	-	TGTGCCAGCAGCTTAGTTCGTGGGAGCGCCTACAATGAGCAGTTCTTC	CASSLVRGSAYNEQFF
TRBV20-1	TRBJ2-1	TRBD2	-	TGCAGTGCTAGAGATGCCCCCACTAGCGGGAGGGCCCATGAGCAGTTCTTC	CSARDAPTSGRAHEQFF
TRBV11-3	TRBJ2-5	TRBD2	-	TGTGCCAGCGGCGGGTGGACTAGCGGGAGGGCCGGAGAGACCCAGTACTTC	CASGGWTSGRAGETQYF
TRBV12-3/TRBV12-4	TRBJ2-4	-	few	TGTGCCAGCAGCCCCCCCTTTAGCTTAACCAAAAACATTCAGTACTTC	CASSPPFSLTKNIQYF
TRBV20-1	TRBJ2-2	TRBD2	few	TGCAGTGCTAGAGGGGGTCGGCGGGAGGGTGGCGGGGAGCTGTTTTTT	CSARGGRREGGGELFF
TRBV5-1	TRBJ2-1	TRBD2	few	TGCGCCAGCAGCTTGGCCCAGACTAGCGGGACCCATGAGCAGTTCTTC	CASSLAQTSGTHEQFF
TRBV7-6	TRBJ1-2	TRBD1	-	TGTGCCAGCAGCTTAGGAGGGGACAGGGTTGGCTACACCTTC	CASSLGGDRVGYTF
TRBV7-6	TRBJ1-1	-	few	TGTGCCAGCAGCCTTAGGGGGACCCCTTATACACTAGGGGAAGCTTTCTTT	CASSLRGTPYTLGEAFF
TRBV6-5	TRBJ2-3	-	few	TGTGCCAGCAGTTACCTTTACTGGATCACAGATACGCAGTATTTT	CASSYLYWITDTQYF
TRBV12-3/TRBV12-4	TRBJ2-1	TRBD2	many	TGTGCCAGCAGTTGGGGACTAGCGGGGGTCTACAATGAGCAGTTCTTC	CASSWGLAGVYNEQFF
TRBV9	TRBJ1-3	-	many	TGTGCCAGCAGCGTCGCGCAGGGAAGGAGCTCTGGAAACACCATATATTTT	CASSVAQGRSSGNTIYF
TRBV5-6	TRBJ1-1	TRBD1	-	TGTGCCAGCAGCTCGGACAGGGGCCCTGGAGCTTTCTTT	CASSSDRGPGAFF
TRBV24-1	TRBJ1-2	-	many	TGTGCCACCAGCACAGACAGGTCGGGATTGTATGGCTACACCTTC	CATSTDRSGLYGYTF
TRBV12-3/TRBV12-4	TRBJ2-5	-	few	TGTGCCAGCAGAATCGAAGAGACCCAGTACTTC	CASRIEETQYF